The 21 T cell receptor beta chains given below trace back to one sample, sequenced in a study of blood T cell repertoires in COVID-19. Sequencing used immunoSEQ multiplex PCR; TCRdb keeps in-frame clones, though not all of them. The sample contains more than 110,000 clones, around 73% of which appear only once. The sample taken for sequencing was PBMCs or T cells enriched from blood (not recorded which). Source of these receptors: a woman between 45 and 60 years old who had recovered from COVID-19.

The chain employs TRBV14 and TRBJ1-2; D uncertain. The CDR3 sequence is 12 residues long. The germline V gene encodes CDR1 SGHDN and CDR2 FVKESK. The V and J ends lost 4 bases and 5 bases respectively, with 8 bases between them. The CDR3 coding sequence is TGTGCCAGCAGCCTAACGGGGTATGGCTACACCTTC. Its translation is CASSLTGYGYTF.

V gene TRBV7-2 combines with J gene TRBJ2-3; 8 bases align to TRBD2. Trimming took 3 bases from V and 3 from J; bases not matched to a gene: 5. Germline CDR1 SGHTA, CDR2 FQGNSA. The CDR3 totals 15 residues. In DNA form, the CDR3 reads TGTGCCAGCAGCTTGTGGCGGGGGGCGACAGATACGCAGTATTTT. It codes for CASSLWRGATDTQYF.

The V gene is TRBV7-6, the J gene TRBJ2-2; 11 bases line up with TRBD2. Germline V gene data show CDR1 as SGHVS and CDR2 as FNYEAQ. The CDR3 consists of 16 residues. Germline trimming cut 3 bases from V and 2 bases from J; bases unmatched to any gene: 2. This CDR3 reads CASSLTSGANTGELFF. In DNA form, the CDR3 reads TGTGCCAGCAGCTTGACTAGCGGGGCAAACACCGGGGAGCTGTTTTTT.

The rearrangement links TRBV28 to TRBJ2-3; tentatively, D is TRBD2 (6 bases). Germline values: CDR1 MDHEN, CDR2 SYDVKM. V was cut by 4 bases and J by 0 bases, with 14 bases left in between. The CDR3 has 16 amino acids. As DNA, the CDR3 is TGTGCCAGCAGTTCATCTTCCGGGACTAGCACAGATACGCAGTATTTT. Translating it yields CASSSSSGTSTDTQYF.

This clone was counted only a few times. The V and J genes are TRBV28 and TRBJ1-3; D is ambiguous. Trimming shortened V by 3 bases and J by 2 bases, and 14 bases separated the two germline ends. Per the germline V gene, CDR1 is MDHEN and CDR2 is SYDVKM. This CDR3 has 16 residues. DNA for the CDR3: TGTGCCAGCAGTTTCGCTCGGGTCCGGCCTGGAAACACCATATATTTT. Protein product: CASSFARVRPGNTIYF.

The chain is built from TRBV10-3 and TRBJ1-1, with 11 bases lining up with TRBD1. The germline CDR1 and CDR2 sequences are ENHRY and SYGVKD. CDR3 length equals 13 residues. The junction had 6 bases not matched to a gene; V was cut back by 4 bases and J by 11 bases. As DNA, the CDR3 is TGTGCCATCAGTGGGGGACAGGGGGAAGGGGCTTTCTTT. Translating gives CAISGGQGEGAFF.

The V gene is TRBV7-2, the J gene TRBJ1-6; TRBD1 aligns across 7 bases. CDR1 SGHTA and CDR2 FQGNSA come from the germline V gene. The CDR3 is 13 residues long. V was pared by 3 bases and J by 9 bases, with 2 bases of the junction left unmatched. CDR3 nucleotide sequence: TGTGCCAGCAGCTTCGACAGGGTTTCACCCCTCCACTTT. Its translation: CASSFDRVSPLHF.

The chain joins TRBV19 to TRBJ1-3; D might be TRBD1 (6 bases). Germline CDR1 is LNHDA and CDR2 is SQIVND (reference sequence). Between the trimmed V and J ends, which lost 3 bases and 0 bases, there was a span of 9 bases. This CDR3 has 15 residues. The CDR3 region has the DNA TGTGCCAGTAGTATGGGGGCAGCCTCTGGAAACACCATATATTTT. Its translation is CASSMGAASGNTIYF.

On this clone itself: The conserved final phenylalanine or tryptophan is absent from the CDR3, which likely points to a read error. The DNA is omitted, as the CDR3 cannot be located on it reliably, and the CDR3 follows TCRdb's listing. The chain is built from TRBV10-3 and TRBJ2-7; TRBD1, the table's D call, was not compared with the DNA. Germline V gene lookup returns CDR1 ENHRY and CDR2 SYGVKD. The CDR3 is 12 residues long, ends included. The chain's CDR3 is CAISELDRAFLL.

The gene calls are TRBV28 and TRBJ1-5; D possibly corresponds to TRBD1 (6 bases). V was pared by 5 bases and J by 5 bases, with 13 bases between. CDR1 and CDR2 from the germline V gene are MDHEN and SYDVKM. The CDR3 extends over 14 amino acids. CDR3 protein: CASSKSPGDQPQHF. The DNA of the CDR3 is TGTGCCAGCAGTAAATCCCCAGGGGATCAGCCCCAGCATTTT.

The chain links TRBV14 to TRBJ2-6; possibly TRBD1 for D (6 bases). The CDR3 contains 16 residues. CDR1 is SGHDN and CDR2 is FVKESK in the germline V gene. Trimming removed 3 bases from V and 1 base from J, with 10 bases in between. The CDR3 here is CASSQKQGSGANVLTF. The CDR3 DNA follows: TGTGCCAGCAGCCAGAAACAGGGTTCTGGGGCCAACGTCCTGACTTTC.

This clone has a handful of counts. The chain links TRBV7-9 to TRBJ1-4; D ambiguous. Between the trimmed V and J ends, which lost 6 bases and 10 bases, there was a span of 9 bases. The CDR3 totals 11 residues. Germline V gene lookup returns CDR1 SEHNR and CDR2 FQNEAQ (reference sequence). As DNA, the CDR3 is TGTGCCAGCAGTCTACGAGGAAAACTGTTTTTT. This codes for CASSLRGKLFF.

This clone turned up a few times. The chain is built from TRBV29-1 and TRBJ1-2; TRBD1 agrees at 8 bases. CDR3 length: 10 amino acids. Germline V gene data show CDR1 as SQVTM and CDR2 as ANQGSEA. V trimming: 6 bases; J trimming: 7 bases; junction bases outside the gene matches: 1. CDR3 sequence (DNA): TGCAGCGTACAGGGGGGTGGCTACACCTTC. Its protein product is CSVQGGGYTF.

This chain joins TRBV19 and TRBJ1-1; 7 bases line up with TRBD1. The CDR3 is 14 amino acids. Germline V gene sequence: CDR1 LNHDA, CDR2 SQIVND (reference sequence). V gave up 5 bases and J gave up 4 bases; unmatched junction bases: 7. The CDR3 sequence: CASSSDTGATEAFF. As DNA, the CDR3 is TGTGCCAGTAGTTCCGATACAGGGGCCACTGAAGCTTTCTTT.

J is TRBJ1-6 and V is TRBV6-4; the D is unclear. CDR1 and CDR2 from the germline V gene are MRHNA and SNTAGT. The CDR3 is 19 amino acids. V lost 3 bases and J lost 0, with 18 bases in between. The CDR3 DNA reads as TGTGCCAGCAGTGAGACCGCGGGTGGCAGAAGCTCCTATAATTCACCCCTCCACTTT. Protein product: CASSETAGGRSSYNSPLHF.

This chain uses TRBV7-9 with TRBJ2-1; 7 bases are shared with TRBD1. This CDR3 region has 15 residues. Unmatched junction bases numbered 4, after V lost 1 base and J lost 4 bases. In germline, CDR1 is SEHNR, CDR2 FQNEAQ (reference sequence). CDR3 sequence reads: CASSLDRDRYNEQFF. The DNA for the CDR3 is TGTGCCAGCAGCTTAGACCGGGACAGATACAATGAGCAGTTCTTC.

This clone turned up a few times. The chain combines TRBV2 with TRBJ1-5; unclear D gene. This CDR3 region has 14 residues. Per the germline V gene, CDR1 is SNHLY and CDR2 is FYNNEI. Trimming cost V 6 bases and J 11 bases, with 20 bases left between them. This CDR3 is CASRSGDSFKTQHF. CDR3 nucleotide sequence: TGTGCCAGCAGGTCAGGCGATAGTTTTAAGACCCAGCATTTT.

The chain has TRBV28 and TRBJ1-1; no firm D call. Germline V gene data show CDR1 as MDHEN and CDR2 as SYDVKM. This CDR3 contains 14 residues. With 3 bases removed from V and 8 bases from J, the gap between germline ends came to 16 bases. The chain's CDR3 is CASSFTGFSFEAFF. CDR3 DNA: TGTGCCAGCAGTTTCACCGGTTTTAGCTTCGAAGCTTTCTTT.

This chain links TRBV5-6 with TRBJ2-5; D gene ambiguous. Germline V CDR1 and CDR2: SGHDT, YYEEEE. The CDR3 spans 13 residues. V was pared by 0 bases and J by 6 bases, with 9 bases between. In DNA, the CDR3 is TGTGCCAGCAGCTTGGAAGTGACAAAGACCCAGTACTTC. Protein sequence: CASSLEVTKTQYF.

This clone was counted a few times. The chain couples TRBV27 to TRBJ2-1; weak D call: TRBD2 (5 bases). In germline, CDR1 is MNHEY, CDR2 SMNVEV (reference sequence). Deletions cut 5 bases from V and 4 bases from J, with 9 bases between. CDR3 length: 13 residues. CDR3 amino acids: CASSRTLYNEQFF. The CDR3 DNA reads TGTGCCAGCAGTCGGACTCTTTACAATGAGCAGTTCTTC.

The chain uses TRBV21-1 and TRBJ1-2. TRBV21-1 corresponds to a pseudogene. The CDR3 consists of 13 residues. CDR3 sequence (DNA): TGTGCCAGCGGGCGGGGCAGATACTATGGCTACACCTTC. Its protein product is CASGRGRYYGYTF.